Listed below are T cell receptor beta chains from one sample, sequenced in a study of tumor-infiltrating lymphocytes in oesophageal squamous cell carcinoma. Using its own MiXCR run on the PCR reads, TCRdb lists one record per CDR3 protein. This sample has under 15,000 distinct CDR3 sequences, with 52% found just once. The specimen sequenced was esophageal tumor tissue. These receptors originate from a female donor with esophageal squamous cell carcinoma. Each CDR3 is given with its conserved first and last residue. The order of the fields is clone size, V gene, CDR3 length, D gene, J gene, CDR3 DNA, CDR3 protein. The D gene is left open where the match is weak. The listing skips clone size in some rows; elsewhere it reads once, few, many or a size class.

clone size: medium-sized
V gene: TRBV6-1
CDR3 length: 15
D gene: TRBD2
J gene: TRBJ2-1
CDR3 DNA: TGTGCCAGCAGTCGCCCTAGCGGGAGGGCCAATGAGCAGTTCTTC
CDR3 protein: CASSRPSGRANEQFF

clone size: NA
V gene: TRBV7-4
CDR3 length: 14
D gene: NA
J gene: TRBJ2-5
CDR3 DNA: TGTGCCAGCAGTTACCGGGACTACCAAGAGACCCAGTACTTC
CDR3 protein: CASSYRDYQETQYF

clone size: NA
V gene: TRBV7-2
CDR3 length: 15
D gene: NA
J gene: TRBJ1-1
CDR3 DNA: TGTGCCAGCAGCCCAAAATACGCCAGAAACACTGAAGCTTTCTTT
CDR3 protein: CASSPKYARNTEAFF

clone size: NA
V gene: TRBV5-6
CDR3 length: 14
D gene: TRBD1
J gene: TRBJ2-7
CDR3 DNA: TGTGCCAGCAGCTTCGGGACAGGGACCTACGAGCAGTACTTC
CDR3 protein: CASSFGTGTYEQYF

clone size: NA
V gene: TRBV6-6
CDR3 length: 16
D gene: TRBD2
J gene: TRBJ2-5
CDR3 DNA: TGTGCCAGCAGTTACACAACTAGCGGGAGTCGGGATGAGCAGTACTTC
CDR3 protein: CASSYTTSGSRDEQYF

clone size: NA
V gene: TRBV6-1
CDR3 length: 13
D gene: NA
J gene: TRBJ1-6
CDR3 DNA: TGTGCCAGCAGTTCCACAAATTCTTCACCCCTCCACTTT
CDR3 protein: CASSSTNSSPLHF

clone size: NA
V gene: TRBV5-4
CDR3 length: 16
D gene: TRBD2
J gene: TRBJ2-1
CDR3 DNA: TGTGCCAGCAGCTTGGATGCAGCGGGGGGGCCCGGGACCCAGTTCTTC
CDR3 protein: CASSLDAAGGPGTQFF

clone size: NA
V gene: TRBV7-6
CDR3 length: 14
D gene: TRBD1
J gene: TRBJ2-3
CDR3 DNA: TGTGCCAGCTCACAGGGGGCCACCACAGATACGCAGTATTTT
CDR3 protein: CASSQGATTDTQYF

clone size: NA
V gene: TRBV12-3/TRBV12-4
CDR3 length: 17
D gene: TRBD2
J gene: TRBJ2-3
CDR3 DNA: TGTGCCAGCAGCCGAAAAGCTAGCGGGTACAGCACAGATACGCAGTATTTT
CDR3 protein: CASSRKASGYSTDTQYF

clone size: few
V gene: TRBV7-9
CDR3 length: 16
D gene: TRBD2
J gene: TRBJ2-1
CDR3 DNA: TGTGCCAGCAGCCCCGCCTCTAGCGGAACCTACAATGAGCAGTTCTTC
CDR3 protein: CASSPASSGTYNEQFF

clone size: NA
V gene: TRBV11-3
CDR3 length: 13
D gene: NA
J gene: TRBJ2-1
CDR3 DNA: TGTGCCAGCAGCAAAACAGGACACAATGAGCAGTTCTTC
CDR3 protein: CASSKTGHNEQFF

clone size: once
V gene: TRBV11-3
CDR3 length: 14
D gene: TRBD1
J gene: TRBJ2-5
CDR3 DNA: TGTGCCAGCAGCTTAGGGGACAGCCAAGAGACCCAGTACTTC
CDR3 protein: CASSLGDSQETQYF

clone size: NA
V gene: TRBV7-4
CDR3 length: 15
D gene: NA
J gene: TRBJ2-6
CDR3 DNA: TGTGCCAGCAGCTTAATAGGGTTAGGGGCCAACGTCCTGACTTTC
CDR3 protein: CASSLIGLGANVLTF

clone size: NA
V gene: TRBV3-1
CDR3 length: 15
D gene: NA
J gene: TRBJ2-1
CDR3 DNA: TGTGCCAGCAGCGCCCTGGGCACGTCCTACAATGAGCAGTTCTTC
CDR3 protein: CASSALGTSYNEQFF

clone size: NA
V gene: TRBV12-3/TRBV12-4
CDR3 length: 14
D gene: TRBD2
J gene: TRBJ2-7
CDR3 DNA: TGTGCCAGCAGGTTCGCGGGAGAGCGGTACGAGCAGTACTTC
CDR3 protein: CASRFAGERYEQYF

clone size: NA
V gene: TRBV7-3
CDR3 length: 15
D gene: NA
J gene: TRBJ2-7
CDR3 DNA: TGTGCCAGCAGCTTAACACTGGACAGGGAGGGGGAGCAGTACTTC
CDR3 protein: CASSLTLDREGEQYF

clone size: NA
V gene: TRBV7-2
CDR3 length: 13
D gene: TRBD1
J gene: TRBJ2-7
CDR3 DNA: TGTGCCAGCAGCCGGGGACAGACCTACGAGCAGTACTTC
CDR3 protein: CASSRGQTYEQYF

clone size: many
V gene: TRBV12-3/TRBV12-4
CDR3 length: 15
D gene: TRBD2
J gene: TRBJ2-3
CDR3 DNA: TGTGCCAGCAGTCCTAGCGGGAGGAAGACAGATACGCAGTATTTT
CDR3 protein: CASSPSGRKTDTQYF

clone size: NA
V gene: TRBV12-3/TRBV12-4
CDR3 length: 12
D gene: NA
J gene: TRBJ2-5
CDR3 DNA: TGTGCCAGCAGTCACCCTTCAGGGACCCAGTACTTC
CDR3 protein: CASSHPSGTQYF

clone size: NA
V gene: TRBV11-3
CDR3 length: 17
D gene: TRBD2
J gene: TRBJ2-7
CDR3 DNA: TGTGCCAGCAGCTTAGGGGAATTTGGCGGGAGGGCCCGCGAGCAGTACTTC
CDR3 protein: CASSLGEFGGRAREQYF

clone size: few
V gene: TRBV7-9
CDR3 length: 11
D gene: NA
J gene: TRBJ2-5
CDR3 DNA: TGTGCCAGCAGCTCCGCGCAGACCCAGTACTTC
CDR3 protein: CASSSAQTQYF

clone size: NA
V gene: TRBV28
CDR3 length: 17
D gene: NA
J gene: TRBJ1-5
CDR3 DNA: TGTGCCAGCGGAACCGAAACAGGGAGGACGGGTGGTCAGCCCCAGCATTTT
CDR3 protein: CASGTETGRTGGQPQHF

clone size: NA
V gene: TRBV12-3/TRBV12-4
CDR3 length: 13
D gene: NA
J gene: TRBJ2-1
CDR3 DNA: TGTGCCAGCAGCTTTTCGGCCTTTGGTGAGCAGTTCTTC
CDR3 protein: CASSFSAFGEQFF

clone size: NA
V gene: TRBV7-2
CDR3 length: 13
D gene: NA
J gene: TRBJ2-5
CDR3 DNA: TGTGCCAGCAGCCCCCCAGTTTCGCAGACCCAGTACTTC
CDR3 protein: CASSPPVSQTQYF

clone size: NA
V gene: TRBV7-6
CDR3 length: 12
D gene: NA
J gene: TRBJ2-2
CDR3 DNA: TGTGCCAGCAGCTTACGTACCGGGGAGCTGTTTTTT
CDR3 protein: CASSLRTGELFF

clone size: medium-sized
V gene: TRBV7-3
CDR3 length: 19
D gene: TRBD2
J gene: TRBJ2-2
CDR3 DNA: TGTGCCAGCAGCGCGGGACTAGCGGGGGATATTCCTAACACCGGGGAGCTGTTTTTT
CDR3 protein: CASSAGLAGDIPNTGELFF

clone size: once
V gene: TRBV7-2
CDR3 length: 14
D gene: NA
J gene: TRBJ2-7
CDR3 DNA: TGTGCCAGCAGCTTTTTGATTAGCGTCAATGAGCAGTACTTC
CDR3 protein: CASSFLISVNEQYF

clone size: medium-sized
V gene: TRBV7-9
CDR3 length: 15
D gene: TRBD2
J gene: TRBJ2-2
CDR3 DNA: TGTGCCAGCAGCCGGACGGGAGGGAACACCGGGGAGCTGTTTTTT
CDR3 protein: CASSRTGGNTGELFF

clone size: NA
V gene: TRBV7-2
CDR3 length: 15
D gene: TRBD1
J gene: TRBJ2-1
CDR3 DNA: TGTGCCAGCAGCTTAGATCCAGGGGGCGTGAATGAGCAGTTCTTC
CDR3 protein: CASSLDPGGVNEQFF

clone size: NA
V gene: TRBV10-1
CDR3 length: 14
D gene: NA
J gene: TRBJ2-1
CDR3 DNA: TGCGCCACCCGGAACGGAGGGGCCTTCTACGAGCAGTTCTTC
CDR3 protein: CATRNGGAFYEQFF

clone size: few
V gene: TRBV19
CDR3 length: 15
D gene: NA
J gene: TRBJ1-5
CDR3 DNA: TGTGCCAGTAGTATAATCCTCAATAGCAATCAGCCCCAGCATTTT
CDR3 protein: CASSIILNSNQPQHF

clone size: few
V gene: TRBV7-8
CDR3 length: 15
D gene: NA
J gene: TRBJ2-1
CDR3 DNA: TGTGCCAGCAGCAACACTCGCGTCTCCTACAATGAGCAGTTCTTC
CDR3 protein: CASSNTRVSYNEQFF

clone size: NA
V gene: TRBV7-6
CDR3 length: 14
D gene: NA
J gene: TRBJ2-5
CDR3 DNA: TGTGCCAGCAGCTCCCCTAACGCACAAGAGACCCAGTACTTC
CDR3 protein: CASSSPNAQETQYF

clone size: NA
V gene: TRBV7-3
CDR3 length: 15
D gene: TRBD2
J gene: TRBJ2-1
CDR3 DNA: TGTGCCAGCAGCTTGGAGAGCGGGGGGCCTTCAGAGCAGTTCTTC
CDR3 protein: CASSLESGGPSEQFF

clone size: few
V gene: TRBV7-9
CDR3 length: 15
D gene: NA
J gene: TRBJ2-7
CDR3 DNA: TGTGCCAGCAGCTTACCGGGACACCTAACCTACGAGCAGTACTTC
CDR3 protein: CASSLPGHLTYEQYF

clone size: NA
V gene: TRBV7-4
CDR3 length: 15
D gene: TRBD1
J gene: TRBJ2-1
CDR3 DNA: TGTGCCAGCAGCTCACCGGGACAGGGTCTAAATGAGCAGTTCTTC
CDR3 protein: CASSSPGQGLNEQFF

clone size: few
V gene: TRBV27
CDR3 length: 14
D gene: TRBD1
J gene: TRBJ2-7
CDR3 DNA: TGTGCCAGCAGTTCGGGACAGGAGACCTACGAGCAGTACTTC
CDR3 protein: CASSSGQETYEQYF

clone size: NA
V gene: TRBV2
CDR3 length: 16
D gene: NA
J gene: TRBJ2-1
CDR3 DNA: TGTGCCAGCAGTGAAGCGCTTCGAGGCAGCTACAATGAGCAGTTCTTC
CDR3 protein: CASSEALRGSYNEQFF

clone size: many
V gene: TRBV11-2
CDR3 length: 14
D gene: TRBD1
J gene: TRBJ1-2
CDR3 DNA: TGTGCCAGCAGCCCGGGACAGGCGGTCTATGGCTACACCTTC
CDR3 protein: CASSPGQAVYGYTF

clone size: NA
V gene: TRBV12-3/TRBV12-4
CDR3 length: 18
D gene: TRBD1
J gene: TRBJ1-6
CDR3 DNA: TGTGCCAGCAGCTTATTGGGACAGAGCCACATACTTCCCTACGAGCAGTACTTT
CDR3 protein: CASSLLGQSHILPYEQYF

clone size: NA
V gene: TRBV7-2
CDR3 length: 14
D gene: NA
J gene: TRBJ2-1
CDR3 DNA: TGTGCCAGCAGCCCGACACCGCAGGGCAATGAGCAGTTCTTC
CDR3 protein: CASSPTPQGNEQFF

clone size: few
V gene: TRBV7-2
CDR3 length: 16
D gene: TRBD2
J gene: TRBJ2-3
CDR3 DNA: TGTGCCAGCAGCACCCGACTAGCGGGAGGGTCAGATACGCAGTATTTT
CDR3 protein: CASSTRLAGGSDTQYF

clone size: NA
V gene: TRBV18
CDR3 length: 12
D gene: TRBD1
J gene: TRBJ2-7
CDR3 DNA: TGTGCCAGCTCAGACAGGGACGACGAGCAGTACTTC
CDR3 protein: CASSDRDDEQYF

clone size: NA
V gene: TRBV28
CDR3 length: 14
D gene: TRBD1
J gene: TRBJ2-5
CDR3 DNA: TGTGCCAGCAGCAAACTGGGACAGCAAGAGACCCAGTACTTC
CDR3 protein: CASSKLGQQETQYF

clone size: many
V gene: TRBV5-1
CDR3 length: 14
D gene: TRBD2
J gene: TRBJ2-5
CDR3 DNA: TGCGCCAGCAGCCTTGGGACTAGCGGAGAGACCCAGTACTTC
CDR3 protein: CASSLGTSGETQYF